The 25 T cell receptor beta chains given below trace back to one sample, sequenced in a study of tumor-infiltrating lymphocytes in localized non-small cell lung cancer. Assay used: immunoSEQ multiplex PCR; TCRdb lists only in-frame clones, some missing. This sample has about 7,000 clones, with 74% found just once. Input material: uninvolved lung tissue not adjacent to the tumor. The source of these receptors is a human donor with non-small cell lung cancer.

This rearrangement joins TRBV6-5 to TRBJ1-5, with D possibly matching TRBD1 (6 bases). Germline V gives CDR1 MNHEY, CDR2 SVGAGI. V was cut by 6 bases and J by 11 bases, with 20 bases left in between. The length of the CDR3 is 14 residues. The CDR3: CASSLQTGAGSQHF. CDR3 DNA sequence: TGTGCCAGCAGCCTACAGACAGGAGCGGGATCCCAGCATTTT.

This sequence joins TRBV5-4 and TRBJ1-4; D remains ambiguous. Trimming left V 0 bases short and J 5 bases short, with 11 bases between. Germline V gene lookup returns CDR1 SGHNT and CDR2 YYREEE (reference sequence). This CDR3 region has 15 residues. CDR3 nucleotides: TGTGCCAGCAGCTTGGACCCAGCGGGAAATGAAAAACTGTTTTTT. Amino acid sequence: CASSLDPAGNEKLFF. Full variable domain (remainder filled in from reference TRBV5-4 and TRBJ1-4): ETGVTQSPTHLIKTRGQQVTLRCSSQSGHNTVSWYQQALGQGPQFIFQYYREEENGRGNFPPRFSGLQFPNYSSELNVNALELDDSALYLCASSLDPAGNEKLFFGSGTQLSVL.

The chain combines TRBV7-6 with TRBJ2-2; TRBD1 might be the D (6 bases). The ends were cut back, 5 bases at V and 4 bases at J, with 17 bases in the middle. Germline values: CDR1 SGHVS, CDR2 FNYEAQ. The CDR3 runs 16 residues. CDR3 DNA sequence: TGTGCCAGCAGCCCTCAGGGGCCCGCCGGCACCGGGGAGCTGTTTTTT. Protein sequence: CASSPQGPAGTGELFF.

The rearrangement uses TRBV5-5 and TRBJ2-2; no reliable D call. With 4 bases removed from V and 0 bases from J, the gap between germline ends came to 1 base. The germline CDR1 and CDR2 sequences are SGHKS and YYEKEE (reference sequence). The CDR3 length is 12 residues. The CDR3 nucleotides read TGTGCCAGCAGCACGAACACCGGGGAGCTGTTTTTT. Translation: CASSTNTGELFF.

This rearrangement joins TRBV11-2 to TRBJ1-1; tentative D call: TRBD1 (5 bases). This CDR3 has 14 amino acids. CDR1 and CDR2 (germline): SGHAT, FQNNGV. Trimming stripped 5 bases from V and 5 bases from J, with 15 bases between. CDR3 protein: CASSRGPGATEAFF. The CDR3, as DNA: TGTGCCAGCAGCAGGGGACCGGGAGCGACTGAAGCTTTCTTT.

This clone was observed a single time. V usage is TRBV7-6 and J usage is TRBJ1-5, with D hard to call. The CDR3 consists of 15 residues. Trimming stripped 5 bases from V and 0 bases from J, with 11 bases between. Germline assignment: CDR1 SGHVS and CDR2 FNYEAQ. The CDR3 DNA follows: TGTGCCAGCAGCCCCGAGGAGCATAGCAATCAGCCCCAGCATTTT. Translated: CASSPEEHSNQPQHF.

The V call is TRBV14, the J call TRBJ2-1; D may be TRBD2 (7 bases). Trimming removed 4 bases at V and 7 bases at J, with 14 bases between. The germline CDR1 and CDR2 sequences are SGHDN and FVKESK. The CDR3 sequence is 14 residues long. In DNA, the CDR3 is TGTGCCAGCAGCCCCCTAGGGGGAGGGAATGAGCAGTTCTTC. It codes for CASSPLGGGNEQFF.

This chain connects TRBV11-1 to TRBJ2-5; D is perhaps TRBD2 (5 bases). Trimming removed 5 bases at V and 2 bases at J, with 18 bases between. This CDR3 has 16 residues. Looked up from germline, CDR1 is SGHAT and CDR2 is FQDESV (reference sequence). This chain's CDR3 is CASSGRRRTEQETQYF. The CDR3 DNA reads TGTGCCAGCAGCGGGCGCCGTCGGACTGAACAAGAGACCCAGTACTTC.

This chain links TRBV5-1 with TRBJ1-3; 8 nucleotides line up with TRBD1. Trimming at V came to 4 bases and at J to 0 bases, leaving 6 bases not matched to a gene. The germline V gene encodes CDR1 SGHRS and CDR2 YFSETQ. The CDR3 sequence is 16 residues long. The CDR3 nucleotides read TGCGCCAGCAGCCAAGCCGGGACAGGCTCTGGAAACACCATATATTTT. This gives the protein CASSQAGTGSGNTIYF.

The CDR3 spells CASGGLYTEAFF. CDR3 sequence (DNA): TGTGCCAGTGGGGGCCTTTACACTGAAGCTTTCTTT. J is TRBJ1-1 and V is TRBV19; the D gene is possibly TRBD1 (6 bases). The germline CDR1 and CDR2 sequences are LNHDA and SQIVND (reference sequence). CDR3 length: 12 amino acids. The ends were cut back, 8 bases at V and 3 bases at J, with 10 bases in the middle.

The chain joins TRBV4-3 to TRBJ1-3; D is unresolved. Germline CDR1 and CDR2: LGHNA and YSLEER. The CDR3 length is 15 residues. V lost 3 bases, J lost 0 bases, and 9 bases lay in between. The CDR3 DNA follows: TGCGCCAGCAGCCAGAACATGGACTCTGGAAACACCATATATTTT. This codes for CASSQNMDSGNTIYF.

A few counts support this clone. The CDR3 here is CASSQDTGGSYGYTF. CDR3 bases: TGCGCCAGCAGCCAAGATACCGGCGGCAGTTATGGCTACACCTTC. V usage is TRBV4-1 and J usage is TRBJ1-2; no firm D call. V was clipped by 0 bases and J by 5 bases, with 13 bases between them. The germline CDR1 and CDR2 sequences are MGHRA and YSYEKL. The CDR3 length is 15 residues.

The V and J genes are TRBV14 and TRBJ1-2; no clear D. CDR1 and CDR2 from the germline V gene are SGHDN and FVKESK. Deletions cut 5 bases from V and 5 bases from J, with 12 bases between. The length of the CDR3 is 13 residues. The CDR3, as DNA: TGTGCCAGCAGCAGCCAAGGAAAATATGGCTACACCTTC. It is translated as CASSSQGKYGYTF.

J is TRBJ1-3 and V is TRBV28, with D possibly TRBD1 on 5 matching bases. The CDR3 has 14 amino acids. In germline, CDR1 is MDHEN, CDR2 SYDVKM. Trimming shortened V by 4 bases and J by 0 bases, and 7 bases separated the two germline ends. CDR3 DNA: TGTGCCAGCAGTTCAGGGTTCTCTGGAAACACCATATATTTT. Translating gives CASSSGFSGNTIYF. The full variable domain, its missing parts supplied by reference TRBV28 and TRBJ1-3, is DVKVTQSSRYLVKRTGEKVFLECVQDMDHENMFWYRQDPGLGLRLIYFSYDVKMKEKGDIPEGYSVSREKKERFSLILESASTNQTSMYLCASSSGFSGNTIYFGEGSWLTVV.

The chain couples TRBV15 to TRBJ1-6; 9 bases agree with TRBD1. The V and J ends lost 0 bases and 7 bases, in that order; junction bases with no gene match: 4. The CDR3 sequence is 16 residues long. Per germline, CDR1 LNHNV and CDR2 YYDKDF (reference sequence). The CDR3 loop is CATSRDTTGGNSPLHF. As DNA, the CDR3 is TGTGCCACCAGCAGAGATACGACAGGGGGGAATTCACCCCTCCACTTT.

The chain employs TRBV5-5 and TRBJ2-2; 7 nucleotides align to TRBD1. Germline trimming cut 4 bases from V and 1 base from J; bases unmatched to any gene: 4. Germline-derived CDR1 and CDR2 are SGHKS and YYEKEE (reference sequence). The CDR3 sequence is 15 residues long. As DNA, the CDR3 is TGTGCCAGCAGCACCGGACAGGAGAACACCGGGGAGCTGTTTTTT. As protein: CASSTGQENTGELFF.

In DNA form, the CDR3 reads TGTGCCAGCAGCCCGCAGGGTACCAATCAGCCCCAGCATTTT. Translating gives CASSPQGTNQPQHF. This sequence joins TRBV11-2 and TRBJ1-5; tentatively, D is TRBD1 (5 bases). Germline V gene sequence: CDR1 SGHAT, CDR2 FQNNGV. V lost 5 bases and J 3 bases, leaving 11 bases between the germline ends. CDR3 size: 14 residues.

V and J are TRBV4-3 and TRBJ2-3; D gene uncertain. V lost 0 bases, J lost 5 bases, and 12 bases lay in between. This CDR3 contains 15 residues. In germline, CDR1 is LGHNA, CDR2 YSLEER. CDR3 loop: CASSQDLSIGDTQYF. The CDR3 coding sequence is TGCGCCAGCAGCCAAGATCTAAGCATTGGAGATACGCAGTATTTT.

The genes are TRBV5-1 and TRBJ2-6; 7 nucleotides line up with TRBD1. The V and J ends lost 2 bases and 0 bases, in that order; junction bases with no gene match: 5. The CDR3 sequence is 17 residues long. Looked up from germline, CDR1 is SGHRS and CDR2 is YFSETQ. The CDR3 reads CASSFQTGSSGANVLTF. The CDR3 coding sequence is TGCGCCAGCAGCTTCCAGACAGGGAGCTCTGGGGCCAACGTCCTGACTTTC.

Of note for this clone: The conserved final phenylalanine or tryptophan is absent from the CDR3, which likely points to a read error. The DNA is omitted, as the CDR3 cannot be located on it reliably, and the CDR3 follows TCRdb's listing. V gene TRBV28 combines with J gene TRBJ1-1. Per the germline V gene, CDR1 is MDHEN and CDR2 is SYDVKM. Both ends counted, the CDR3 spans 13 residues. CDR3 amino acids: CASRPQRFDRGFL.

The chain joins TRBV7-2 to TRBJ2-5, with D unclear. Germline V gene lookup returns CDR1 SGHTA and CDR2 FQGNSA. Trimming left V 1 base short and J 5 bases short, with 11 bases between. The CDR3 spans 14 residues. CDR3 loop: CASSLDAAGETQYF. CDR3 bases: TGTGCCAGCAGCTTAGACGCAGCCGGTGAGACCCAGTACTTC.

This chain links TRBV30 with TRBJ1-2; TRBD1 is a possible D gene (5 bases). Germline assignment: CDR1 GTSNPN and CDR2 SVGIG (reference sequence). V was cut by 1 base and J by 0 bases, with 6 bases left in between. The CDR3 spans 13 residues. CDR3 nucleotides: TGTGCCTGGAGTGGGGGGGCTAACTATGGCTACACCTTC. The encoded protein is CAWSGGANYGYTF.

Sample share makes this clone large (0.1 to 1%). The chain employs TRBV6-1 and TRBJ1-4; D might be TRBD1 (6 bases). The germline V and J ends were trimmed by 8 bases and 5 bases, with 12 bases remaining between them. There are 13 residues in the CDR3. The germline gives CDR1 MNHNS, CDR2 SASEGT. CDR3 in amino acids: CASQTGANEKLFF. Here the CDR3 DNA reads TGTGCCAGCCAGACAGGTGCAAATGAAAAACTGTTTTTT.

This clone turned up a few times. The sample has other DNA sequences that encode this CDR3 too. V and J are TRBV6-5 and TRBJ2-3; no reliable D call. Germline V gene lookup returns CDR1 MNHEY and CDR2 SVGAGI. V lost 0 bases and J 2 bases, leaving 6 bases between the germline ends. The CDR3 is 14 amino acids. CDR3 amino acids: CASSYSTVTDTQYF. The CDR3 DNA follows: TGTGCCAGCAGTTACTCCACAGTCACAGATACGCAGTATTTT.

The chain recombines TRBV29-1 with TRBJ2-7; 11 nucleotides align to TRBD2. The V and J ends lost 1 base and 2 bases, in that order; junction bases with no gene match: 7. Germline loops: CDR1 SQVTM, CDR2 ANQGSEA. The CDR3 loop spans 16 amino acids. The CDR3 protein is CSVEGGASGGTYEQYF. CDR3 DNA sequence: TGCAGCGTTGAAGGGGGTGCTAGCGGGGGGACCTACGAGCAGTACTTC.